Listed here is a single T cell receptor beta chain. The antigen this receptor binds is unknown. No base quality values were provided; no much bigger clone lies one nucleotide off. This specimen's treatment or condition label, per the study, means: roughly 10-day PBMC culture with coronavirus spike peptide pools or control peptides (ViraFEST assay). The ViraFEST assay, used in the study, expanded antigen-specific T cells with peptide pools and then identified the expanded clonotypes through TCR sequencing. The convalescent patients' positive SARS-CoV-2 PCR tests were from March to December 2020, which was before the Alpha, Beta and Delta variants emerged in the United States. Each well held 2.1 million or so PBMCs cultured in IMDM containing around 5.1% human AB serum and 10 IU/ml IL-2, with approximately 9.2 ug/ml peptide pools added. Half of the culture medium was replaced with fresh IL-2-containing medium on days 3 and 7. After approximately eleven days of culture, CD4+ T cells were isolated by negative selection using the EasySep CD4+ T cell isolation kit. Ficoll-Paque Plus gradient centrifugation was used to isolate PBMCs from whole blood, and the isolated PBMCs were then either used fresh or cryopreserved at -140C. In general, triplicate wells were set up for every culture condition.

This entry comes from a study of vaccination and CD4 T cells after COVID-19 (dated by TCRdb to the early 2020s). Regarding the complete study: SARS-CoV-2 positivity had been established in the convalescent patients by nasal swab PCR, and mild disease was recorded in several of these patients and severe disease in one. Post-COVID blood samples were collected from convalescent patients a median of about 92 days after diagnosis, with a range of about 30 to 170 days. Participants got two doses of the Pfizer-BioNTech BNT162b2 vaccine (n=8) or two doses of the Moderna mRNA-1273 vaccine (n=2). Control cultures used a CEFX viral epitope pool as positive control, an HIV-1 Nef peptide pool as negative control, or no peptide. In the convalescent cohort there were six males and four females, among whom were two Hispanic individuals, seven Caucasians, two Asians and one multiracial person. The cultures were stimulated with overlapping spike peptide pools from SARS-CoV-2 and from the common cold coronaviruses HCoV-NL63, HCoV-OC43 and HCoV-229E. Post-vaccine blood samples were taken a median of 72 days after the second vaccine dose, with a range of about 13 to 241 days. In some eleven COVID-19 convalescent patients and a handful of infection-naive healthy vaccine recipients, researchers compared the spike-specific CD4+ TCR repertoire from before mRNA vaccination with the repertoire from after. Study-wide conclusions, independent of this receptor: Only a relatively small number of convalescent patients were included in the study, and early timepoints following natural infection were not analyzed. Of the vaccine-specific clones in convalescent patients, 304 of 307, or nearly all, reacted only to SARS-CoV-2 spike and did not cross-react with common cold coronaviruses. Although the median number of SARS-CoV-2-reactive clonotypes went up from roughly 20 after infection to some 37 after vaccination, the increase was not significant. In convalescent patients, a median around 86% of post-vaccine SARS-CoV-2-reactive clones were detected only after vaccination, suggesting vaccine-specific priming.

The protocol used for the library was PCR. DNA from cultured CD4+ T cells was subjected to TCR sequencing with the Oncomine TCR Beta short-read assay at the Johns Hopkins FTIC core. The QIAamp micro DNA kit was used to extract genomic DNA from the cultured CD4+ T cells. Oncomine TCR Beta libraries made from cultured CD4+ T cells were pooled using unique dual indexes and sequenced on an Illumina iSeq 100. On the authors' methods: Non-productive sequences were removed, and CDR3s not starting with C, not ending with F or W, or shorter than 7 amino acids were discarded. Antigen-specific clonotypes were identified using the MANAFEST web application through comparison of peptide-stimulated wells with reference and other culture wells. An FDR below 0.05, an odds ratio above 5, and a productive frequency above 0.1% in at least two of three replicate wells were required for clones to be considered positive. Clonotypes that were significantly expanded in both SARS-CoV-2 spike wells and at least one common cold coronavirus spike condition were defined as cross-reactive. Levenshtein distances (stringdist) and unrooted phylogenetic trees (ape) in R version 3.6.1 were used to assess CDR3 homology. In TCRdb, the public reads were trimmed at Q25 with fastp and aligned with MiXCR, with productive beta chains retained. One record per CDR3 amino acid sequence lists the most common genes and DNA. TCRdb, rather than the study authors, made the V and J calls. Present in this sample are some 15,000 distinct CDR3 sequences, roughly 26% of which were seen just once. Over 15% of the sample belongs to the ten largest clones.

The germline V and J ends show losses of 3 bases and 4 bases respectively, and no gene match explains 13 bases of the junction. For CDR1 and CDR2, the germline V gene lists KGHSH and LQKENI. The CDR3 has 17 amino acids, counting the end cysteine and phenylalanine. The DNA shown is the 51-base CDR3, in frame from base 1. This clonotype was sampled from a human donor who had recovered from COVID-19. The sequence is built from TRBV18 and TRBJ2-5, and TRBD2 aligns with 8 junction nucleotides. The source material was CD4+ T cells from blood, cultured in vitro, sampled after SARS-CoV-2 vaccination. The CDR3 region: CASSPHPPGAGGETQYF. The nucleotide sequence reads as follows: TGTGCCAGCTCACCCCATCCCCCAGGGGCGGGAGGAGAGACCCAGTACTTC.